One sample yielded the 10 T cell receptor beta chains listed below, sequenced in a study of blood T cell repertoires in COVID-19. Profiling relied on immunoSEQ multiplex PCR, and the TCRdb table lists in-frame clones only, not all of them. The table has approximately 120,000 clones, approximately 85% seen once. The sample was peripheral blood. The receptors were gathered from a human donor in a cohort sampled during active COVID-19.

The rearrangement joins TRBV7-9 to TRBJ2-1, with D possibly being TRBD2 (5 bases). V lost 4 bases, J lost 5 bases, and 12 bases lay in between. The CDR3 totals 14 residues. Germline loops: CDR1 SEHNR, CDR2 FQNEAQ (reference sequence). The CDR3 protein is CASSSRTANNEQFF. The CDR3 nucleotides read TGTGCCAGCAGCTCTCGGACTGCAAACAATGAGCAGTTCTTC.

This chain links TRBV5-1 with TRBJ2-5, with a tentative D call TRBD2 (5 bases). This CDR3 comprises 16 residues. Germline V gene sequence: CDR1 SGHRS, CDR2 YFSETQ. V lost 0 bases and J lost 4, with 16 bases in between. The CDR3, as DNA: TGCGCCAGCAGCTTGGCCGGGGTGCCGTCACTAGAGACCCAGTACTTC. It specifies CASSLAGVPSLETQYF.

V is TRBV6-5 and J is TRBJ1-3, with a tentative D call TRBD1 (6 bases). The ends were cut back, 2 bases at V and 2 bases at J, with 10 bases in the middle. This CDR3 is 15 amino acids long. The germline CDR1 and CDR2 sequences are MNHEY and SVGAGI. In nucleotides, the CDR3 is TGTGCCAGCAGTTACGGGGGCGCAGCTGGAAACACCATATATTTT. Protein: CASSYGGAAGNTIYF.

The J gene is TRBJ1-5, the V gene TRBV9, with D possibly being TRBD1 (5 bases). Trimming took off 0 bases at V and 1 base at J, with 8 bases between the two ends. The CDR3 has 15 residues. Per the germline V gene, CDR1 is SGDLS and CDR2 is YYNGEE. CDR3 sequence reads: CASSVEGVSNQPQHF. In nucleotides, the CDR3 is TGTGCCAGCAGCGTAGAAGGGGTAAGCAATCAGCCCCAGCATTTT.

Written as DNA, the CDR3 is TGTGCCAGCACCGGTGTCGGACAGCTGAACACTGAAGCTTTCTTT. Amino acid sequence: CASTGVGQLNTEAFF. The rearrangement links TRBV5-4 to TRBJ1-1, with a tentative D call TRBD1 (6 bases). Trimming left V 6 bases short and J 0 bases short, with 15 bases between. Germline-derived CDR1 and CDR2 are SGHNT and YYREEE (reference sequence). The CDR3 spans 15 residues.

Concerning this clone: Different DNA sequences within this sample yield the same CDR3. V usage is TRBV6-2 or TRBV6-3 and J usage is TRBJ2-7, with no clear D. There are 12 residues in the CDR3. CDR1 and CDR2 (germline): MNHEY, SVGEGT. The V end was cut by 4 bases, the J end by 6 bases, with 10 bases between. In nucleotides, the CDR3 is TGTGCCAGCAGTTCGTTCCCCGGCGAGCAGTACGTC. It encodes CASSSFPGEQYV.

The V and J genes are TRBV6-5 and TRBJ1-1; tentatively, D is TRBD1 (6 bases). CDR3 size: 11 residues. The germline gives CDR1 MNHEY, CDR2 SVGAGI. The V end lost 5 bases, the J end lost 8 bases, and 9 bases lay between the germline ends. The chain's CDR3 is CASSTGFEAFF. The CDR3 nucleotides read TGTGCCAGCAGTACAGGGTTCGAAGCTTTCTTT.

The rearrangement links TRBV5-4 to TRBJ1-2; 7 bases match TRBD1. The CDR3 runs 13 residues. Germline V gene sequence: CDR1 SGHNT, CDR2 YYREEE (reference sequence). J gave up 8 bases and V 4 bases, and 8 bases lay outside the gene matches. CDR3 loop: CASSRQGGGGYTF. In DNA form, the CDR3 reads TGTGCCAGCAGCCGACAGGGCGGTGGAGGCTACACCTTC.

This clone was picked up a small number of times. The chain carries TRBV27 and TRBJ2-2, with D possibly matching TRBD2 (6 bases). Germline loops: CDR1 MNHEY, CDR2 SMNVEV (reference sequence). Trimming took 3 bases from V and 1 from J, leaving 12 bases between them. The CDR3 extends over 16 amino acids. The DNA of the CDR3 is TGTGCCAGCAGTTTGGGATGGGGACTGAACACCGGGGAGCTGTTTTTT. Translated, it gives CASSLGWGLNTGELFF.

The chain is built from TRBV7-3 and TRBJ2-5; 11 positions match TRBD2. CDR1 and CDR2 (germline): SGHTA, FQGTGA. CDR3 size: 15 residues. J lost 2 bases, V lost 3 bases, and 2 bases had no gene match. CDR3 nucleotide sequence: TGTGCCAGCAGCTTGTCTAGCGGGGGGCAAGAGACCCAGTACTTC. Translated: CASSLSSGGQETQYF. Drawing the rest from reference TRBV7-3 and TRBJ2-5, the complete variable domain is GAGVSQTPSNKVTEKGKYVELRCDPISGHTALYWYRQSLGQGPEFLIYFQGTGAADDSGLPNDRFFAVRPEGSVSTLKIQRTERGDSAVYLCASSLSSGGQETQYFGPGTRLLVL.